Sequencing of this T cell receptor (beta chain) was carried out in a study of cytomegalovirus exposure and HLA in healthy donors. Germline CDR1 is MNHEY and CDR2 is SVGAGI. The CDR3 loop spans 14 amino acids. V lost 4 bases and J 2 bases, leaving 12 bases between the germline ends. The PCR had 60 Vbeta and 13 Jbeta primers. Generated by immunoSEQ multiplex PCR, the TCRdb table keeps only in-frame clones and is missing some. The sample lists about 140,000 clones, roughly 81% occurring once. J is TRBJ2-7 and V is TRBV6-5; a weak D match, TRBD1 (6 bases). The specimen sequenced was PBMCs. The clonotype comes from a female donor in good health and CMV-seronegative. CDR3 protein: CASSSTGRPYEQYF. CDR3 sequence (DNA): TGTGCCAGCAGTTCTACAGGGCGACCCTACGAGCAGTACTTC.